The 2 T cell receptor beta chains listed next were all sequenced from one sample in a study of cytomegalovirus exposure and HLA in healthy donors. The PCR employed 60 Vbeta primers together with 13 Jbeta primers. The repertoire was sequenced with immunoSEQ multiplex PCR; TCRdb's copy has only in-frame clones and lacks some. The repertoire holds 70,000 to 95,000 clones, with about 75% as singletons. The sample was PBMCs. Receptors were obtained from a man under 40 in good health and CMV-seropositive.

This clone was seen once. The rearrangement links TRBV7-2 to TRBJ1-4; possibly TRBD1 for D (6 bases). CDR3 length: 15 residues. CDR1 is SGHTA, CDR2 FQGNSA, per germline. V lost 4 bases and J lost 0, with 9 bases in between. Written as DNA, the CDR3 is TGTGCCAGCAGCTCCTCAGGGGCAACTAATGAAAAACTGTTTTTT. Residues: CASSSSGATNEKLFF.

The chain carries TRBV28 and TRBJ1-2; tentatively, D is TRBD1 (6 bases). This CDR3 spans 12 amino acids. Germline V gene sequence: CDR1 MDHEN, CDR2 SYDVKM. The V end lost 5 bases, the J end lost 6 bases, and 10 bases lay between the germline ends. As DNA, the CDR3 is TGTGCCAGCAGTGGGGGCGGAGATGGCTACACCTTC. It encodes CASSGGGDGYTF.